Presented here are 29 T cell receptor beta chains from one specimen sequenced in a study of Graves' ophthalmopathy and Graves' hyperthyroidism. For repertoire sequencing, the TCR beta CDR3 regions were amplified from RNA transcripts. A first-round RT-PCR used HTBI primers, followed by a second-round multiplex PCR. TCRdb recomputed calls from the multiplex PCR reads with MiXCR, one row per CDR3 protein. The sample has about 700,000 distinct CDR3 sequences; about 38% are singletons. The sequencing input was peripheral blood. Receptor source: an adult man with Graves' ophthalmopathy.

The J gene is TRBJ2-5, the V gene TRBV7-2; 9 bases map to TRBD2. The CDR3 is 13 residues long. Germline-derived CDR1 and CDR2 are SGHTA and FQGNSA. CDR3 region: CARPAGGRETQYF. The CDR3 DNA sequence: TGTGCTAGACCGGCGGGGGGGCGAGAGACCCAGTACTTC.

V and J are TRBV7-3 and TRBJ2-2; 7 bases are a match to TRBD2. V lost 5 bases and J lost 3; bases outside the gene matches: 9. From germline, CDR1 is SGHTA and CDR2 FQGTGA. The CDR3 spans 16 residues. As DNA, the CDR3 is TGTGCCAGCAGCCCCCCCCGGACTAGAGACACCGGGGAGCTGTTTTTT. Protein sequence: CASSPPRTRDTGELFF. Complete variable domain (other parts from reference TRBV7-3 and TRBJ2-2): GAGVSQTPSNKVTEKGKYVELRCDPISGHTALYWYRQSLGQGPEFLIYFQGTGAADDSGLPNDRFFAVRPEGSVSTLKIQRTERGDSAVYLCASSPPRTRDTGELFFGEGSRLTVL.

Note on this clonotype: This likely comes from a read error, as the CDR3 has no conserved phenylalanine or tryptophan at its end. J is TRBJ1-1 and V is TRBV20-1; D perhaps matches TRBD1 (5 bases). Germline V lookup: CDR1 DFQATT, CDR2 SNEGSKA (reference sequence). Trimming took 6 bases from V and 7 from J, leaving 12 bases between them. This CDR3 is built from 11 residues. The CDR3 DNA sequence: TGCAGTGCAAAGGACACGGGTGAAGCTTTCCTT. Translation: CSAKDTGEAFL.

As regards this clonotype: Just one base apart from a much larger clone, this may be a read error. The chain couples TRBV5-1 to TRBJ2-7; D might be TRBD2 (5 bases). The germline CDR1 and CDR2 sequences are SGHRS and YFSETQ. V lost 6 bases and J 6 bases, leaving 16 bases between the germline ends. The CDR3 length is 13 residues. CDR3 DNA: TGCGCCAGCATCCCTAGGACTCGCGGCGAGCAGTACTTC. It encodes CASIPRTRGEQYF.

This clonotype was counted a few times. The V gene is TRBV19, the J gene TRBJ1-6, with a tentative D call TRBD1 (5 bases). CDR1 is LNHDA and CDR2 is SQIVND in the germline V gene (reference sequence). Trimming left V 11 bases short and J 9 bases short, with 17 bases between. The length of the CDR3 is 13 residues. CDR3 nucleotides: TGTGCCTGGATGGGACCCCCGATTTCACCCCTCCACTTT. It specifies CAWMGPPISPLHF.

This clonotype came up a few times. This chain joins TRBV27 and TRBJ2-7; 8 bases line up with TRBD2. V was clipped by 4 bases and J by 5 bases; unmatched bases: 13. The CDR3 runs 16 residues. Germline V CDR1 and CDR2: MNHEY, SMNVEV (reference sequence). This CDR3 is CASSSARPGLVNEQYF. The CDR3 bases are TGTGCCAGCAGTTCTGCGCGGCCGGGACTAGTAAACGAGCAGTACTTC.

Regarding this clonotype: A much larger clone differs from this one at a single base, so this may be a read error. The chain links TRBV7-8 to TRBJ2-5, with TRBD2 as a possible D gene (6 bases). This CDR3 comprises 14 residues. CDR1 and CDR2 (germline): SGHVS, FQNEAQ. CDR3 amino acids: CASSYGTGQGTQYF. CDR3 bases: TGTGCCAGCAGTTACGGGACTGGCCAAGGGACCCAGTACTTC.

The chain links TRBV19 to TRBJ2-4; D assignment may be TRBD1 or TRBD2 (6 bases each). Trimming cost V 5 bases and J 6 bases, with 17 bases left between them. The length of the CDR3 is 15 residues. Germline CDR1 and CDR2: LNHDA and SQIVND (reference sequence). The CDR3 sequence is CASSRHPGASNIQYF. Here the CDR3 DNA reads TGTGCCAGTAGTCGACATCCGGGGGCGTCAAACATTCAGTACTTC.

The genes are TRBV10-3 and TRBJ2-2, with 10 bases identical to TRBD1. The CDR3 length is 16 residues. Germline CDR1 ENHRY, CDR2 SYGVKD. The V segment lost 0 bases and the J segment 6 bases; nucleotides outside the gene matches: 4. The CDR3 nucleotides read TGTGCCATCAGTGAGTCGGGACAGGGGTATGCCGGGGAGCTGTTTTTT. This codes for CAISESGQGYAGELFF.

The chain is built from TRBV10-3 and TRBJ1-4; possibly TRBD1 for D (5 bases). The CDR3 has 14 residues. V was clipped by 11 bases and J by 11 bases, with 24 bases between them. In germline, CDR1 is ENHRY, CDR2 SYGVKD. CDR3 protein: CASEEETGTGKLFF. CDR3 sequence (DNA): TGTGCCTCCGAGGAGGAAACGGGGACCGGTAAACTGTTTTTT.

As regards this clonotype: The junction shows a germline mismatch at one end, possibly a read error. The CDR3 DNA is TGTGCCAGCAGTTTAAGGGTGACGGGAGAGACCATATATTTT. This gives the protein CASSLRVTGETIYF. The chain couples TRBV7-3 to TRBJ1-3; D is ambiguous. This CDR3 has 14 residues. The germline CDR1 and CDR2 sequences are SGHTA and FQGTGA.

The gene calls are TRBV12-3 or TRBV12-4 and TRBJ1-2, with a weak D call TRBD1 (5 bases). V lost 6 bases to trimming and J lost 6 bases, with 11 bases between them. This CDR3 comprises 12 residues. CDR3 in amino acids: CASRGDGDGYTF. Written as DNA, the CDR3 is TGTGCCAGCAGGGGGGACGGGGATGGCTACACCTTC.

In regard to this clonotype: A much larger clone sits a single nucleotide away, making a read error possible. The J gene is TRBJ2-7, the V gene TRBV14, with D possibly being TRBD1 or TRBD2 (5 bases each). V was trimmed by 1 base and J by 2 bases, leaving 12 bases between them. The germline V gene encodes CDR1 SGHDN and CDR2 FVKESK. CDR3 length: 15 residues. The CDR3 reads CASSQAGTYPYEQYF. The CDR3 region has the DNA TGTGCCAGCAGCCAAGCTGGGACCTACCCCTACGAGCAGTACTTC.

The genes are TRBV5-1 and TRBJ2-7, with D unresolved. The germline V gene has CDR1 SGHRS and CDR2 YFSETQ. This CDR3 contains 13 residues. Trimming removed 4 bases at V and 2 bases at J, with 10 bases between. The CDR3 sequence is CASSAQFAYEQYF. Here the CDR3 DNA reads TGCGCCAGCAGCGCCCAGTTTGCCTACGAGCAGTACTTC. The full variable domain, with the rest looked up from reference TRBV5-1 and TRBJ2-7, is KAGVTQTPRYLIKTRGQQVTLSCSPISGHRSVSWYQQTPGQGLQFLFEYFSETQRNKGNFPGRFSGRQFSNSRSEMNVSTLELGDSALYLCASSAQFAYEQYFGPGTRLTVT.

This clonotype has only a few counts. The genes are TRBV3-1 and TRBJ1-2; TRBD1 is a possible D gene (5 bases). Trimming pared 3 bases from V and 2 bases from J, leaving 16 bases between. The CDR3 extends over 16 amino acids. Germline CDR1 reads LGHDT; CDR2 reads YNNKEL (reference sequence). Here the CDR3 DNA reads TGTGCCAGCAGCCAGGGACTTCTCGCAACGAACTATGGCTACACCTTC. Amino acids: CASSQGLLATNYGYTF.

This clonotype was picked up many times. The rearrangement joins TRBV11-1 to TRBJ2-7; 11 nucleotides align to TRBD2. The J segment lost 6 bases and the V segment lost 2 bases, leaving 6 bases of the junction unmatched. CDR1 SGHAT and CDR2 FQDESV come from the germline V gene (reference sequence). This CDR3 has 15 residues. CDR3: CASSLLGGTSGEQYF. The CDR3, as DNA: TGTGCCAGCAGCTTATTGGGCGGGACTAGCGGCGAGCAGTACTTC.

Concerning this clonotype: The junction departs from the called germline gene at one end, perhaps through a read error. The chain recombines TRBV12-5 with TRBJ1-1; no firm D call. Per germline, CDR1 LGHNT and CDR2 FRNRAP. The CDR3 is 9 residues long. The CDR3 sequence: CASGLGTGF. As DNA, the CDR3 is TGTGCTAGTGGTTTGGGGACGGGCTTT.

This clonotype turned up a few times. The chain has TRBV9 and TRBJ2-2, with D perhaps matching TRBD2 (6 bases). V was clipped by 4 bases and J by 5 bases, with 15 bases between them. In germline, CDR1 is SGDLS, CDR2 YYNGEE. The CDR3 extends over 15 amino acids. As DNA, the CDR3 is TGTGCCAGCAGCCGTCGGGACTTCACTACCGGGGAGCTGTTTTTT. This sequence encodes CASSRRDFTTGELFF.

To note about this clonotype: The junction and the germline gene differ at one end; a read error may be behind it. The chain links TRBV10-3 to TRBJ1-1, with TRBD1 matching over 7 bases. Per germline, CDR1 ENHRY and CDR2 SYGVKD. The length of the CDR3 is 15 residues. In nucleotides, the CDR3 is TGTGCCAGCAGTTTATCGTTTGGGACAGACACTGAAGCTTTCTTT. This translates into CASSLSFGTDTEAFF.

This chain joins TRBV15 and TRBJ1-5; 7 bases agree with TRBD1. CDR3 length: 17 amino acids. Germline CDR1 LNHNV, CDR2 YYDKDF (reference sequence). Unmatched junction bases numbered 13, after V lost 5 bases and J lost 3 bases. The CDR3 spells CATSAQGDYGYNQPQHF. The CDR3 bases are TGTGCCACCAGCGCGCAGGGGGACTATGGCTACAATCAGCCCCAGCATTTT.

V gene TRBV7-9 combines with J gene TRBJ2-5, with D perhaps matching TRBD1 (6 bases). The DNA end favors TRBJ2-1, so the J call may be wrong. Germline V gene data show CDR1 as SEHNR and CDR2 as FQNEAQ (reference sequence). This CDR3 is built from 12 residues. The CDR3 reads CASSLNRVMQFF. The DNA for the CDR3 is TGTGCCAGCAGCTTAAACAGGGTTATGCAGTTCTTC.

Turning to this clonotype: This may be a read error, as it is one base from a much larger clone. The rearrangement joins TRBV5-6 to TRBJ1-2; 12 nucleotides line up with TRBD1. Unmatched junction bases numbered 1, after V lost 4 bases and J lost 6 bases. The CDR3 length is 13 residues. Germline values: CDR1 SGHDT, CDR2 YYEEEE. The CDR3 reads CASSRDRGHGYTF. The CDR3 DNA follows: TGTGCCAGCAGCCGGGACAGGGGGCATGGCTACACCTTC.

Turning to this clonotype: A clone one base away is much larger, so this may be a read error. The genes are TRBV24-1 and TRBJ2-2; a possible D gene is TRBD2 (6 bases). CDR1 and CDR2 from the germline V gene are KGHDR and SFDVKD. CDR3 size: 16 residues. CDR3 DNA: TGTGTCACCAGTGATCGATTAGCGGCCTCCGGCGGGGAGCTGTTTTTT. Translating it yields CVTSDRLAASGGELFF.

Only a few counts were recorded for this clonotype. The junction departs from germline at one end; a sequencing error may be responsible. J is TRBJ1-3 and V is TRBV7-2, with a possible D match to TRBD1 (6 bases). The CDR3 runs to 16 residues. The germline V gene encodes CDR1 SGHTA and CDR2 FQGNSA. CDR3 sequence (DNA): TGTTCCAGCAGTTACAGGGCCTCTGCCTCTGGAAACACCATATATTTT. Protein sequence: CSSSYRASASGNTIYF. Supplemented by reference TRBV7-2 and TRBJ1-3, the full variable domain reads GAGVSQSPSNKVTEKGKDVELRCDPISGHTALYWYRQSLGQGLEFLIYFQGNSAPDKSGLPSDRFSAERTGGSVSTLTIQRTQQEDSAVYLCSSSYRASASGNTIYFGEGSWLTVV.

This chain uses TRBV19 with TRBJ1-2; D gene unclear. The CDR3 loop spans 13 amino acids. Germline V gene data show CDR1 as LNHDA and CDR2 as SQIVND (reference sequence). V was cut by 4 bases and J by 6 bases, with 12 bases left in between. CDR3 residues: CASSSLAADGYTF. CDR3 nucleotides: TGTGCCAGTAGTAGCCTAGCGGCGGATGGCTACACCTTC.

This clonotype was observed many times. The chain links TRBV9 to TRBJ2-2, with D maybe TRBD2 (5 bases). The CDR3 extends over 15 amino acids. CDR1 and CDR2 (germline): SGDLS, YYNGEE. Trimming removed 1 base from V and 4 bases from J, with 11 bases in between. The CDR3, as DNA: TGTGCCAGCAGCGTACTAGCCTCGGGCACCGGGGAGCTGTTTTTT. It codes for CASSVLASGTGELFF. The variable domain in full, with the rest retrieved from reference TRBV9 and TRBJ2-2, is DSGVTQTPKHLITATGQRVTLRCSPRSGDLSVYWYQQSLDQGLQFLIQYYNGEERAKGNILERFSAQQFPDLHSELNLSSLELGDSALYFCASSVLASGTGELFFGEGSRLTVL.

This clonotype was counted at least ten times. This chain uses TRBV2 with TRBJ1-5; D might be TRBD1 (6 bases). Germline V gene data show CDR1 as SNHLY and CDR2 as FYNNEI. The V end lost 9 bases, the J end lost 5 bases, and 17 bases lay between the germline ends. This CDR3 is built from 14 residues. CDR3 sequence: CASTNTGTDQPQHF. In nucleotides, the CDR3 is TGTGCCAGTACGAATACAGGGACCGATCAGCCCCAGCATTTT.

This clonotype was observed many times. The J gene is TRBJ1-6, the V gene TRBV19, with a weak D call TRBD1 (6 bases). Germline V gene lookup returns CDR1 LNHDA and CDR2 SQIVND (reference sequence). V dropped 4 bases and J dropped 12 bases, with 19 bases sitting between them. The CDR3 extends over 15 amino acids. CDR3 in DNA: TGTGCCAGTAGTACCCCGGGGGCCTCGAGTAGACCCCTCCACTTT. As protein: CASSTPGASSRPLHF.

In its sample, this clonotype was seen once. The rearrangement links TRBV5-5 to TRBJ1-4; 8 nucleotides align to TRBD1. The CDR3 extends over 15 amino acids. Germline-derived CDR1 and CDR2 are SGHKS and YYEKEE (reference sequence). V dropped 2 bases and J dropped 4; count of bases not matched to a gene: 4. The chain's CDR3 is CASSFGTGHNEKLFF. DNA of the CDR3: TGTGCCAGCAGCTTTGGGACAGGACATAATGAAAAACTGTTTTTT. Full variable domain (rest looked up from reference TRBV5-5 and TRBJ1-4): DAGVTQSPTHLIKTRGQQVTLRCSPISGHKSVSWYQQVLGQGPQFIFQYYEKEERGRGNFPDRFSARQFPNYSSELNVNALLLGDSALYLCASSFGTGHNEKLFFGSGTQLSVL.